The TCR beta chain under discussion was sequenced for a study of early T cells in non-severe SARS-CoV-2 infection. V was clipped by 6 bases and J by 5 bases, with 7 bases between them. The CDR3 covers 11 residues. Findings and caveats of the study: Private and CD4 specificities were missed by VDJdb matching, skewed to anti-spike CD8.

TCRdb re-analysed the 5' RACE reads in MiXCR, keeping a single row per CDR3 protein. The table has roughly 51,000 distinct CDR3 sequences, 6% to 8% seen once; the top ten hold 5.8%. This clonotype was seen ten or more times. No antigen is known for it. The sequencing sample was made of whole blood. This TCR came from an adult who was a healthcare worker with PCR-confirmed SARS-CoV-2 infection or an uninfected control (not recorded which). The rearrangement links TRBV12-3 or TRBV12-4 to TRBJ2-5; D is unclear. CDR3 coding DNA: TGTGCCAGCAGGTTAACGGAGACCCAGTACTTC. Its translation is CASRLTETQYF.